This T cell receptor beta chain was sequenced for a study of blood T cell repertoires in COVID-19. The assay was immunoSEQ multiplex PCR, and TCRdb's table has in-frame clones only and misses some. The sample consists of more than 150,000 clones, around 84% of them appearing once. V was clipped by 0 bases and J by 6 bases; unmatched bases: 14. The V gene's germline CDR1 is MNHNS and CDR2 SASEGT. The CDR3 totals 18 residues. This sequence joins TRBV6-1 and TRBJ2-1; 7 bases agree with TRBD2. This receptor was identified in a man in his forties or fifties with active or convalescent COVID-19. Sequenced input: peripheral blood. CDR3 region: CASSEARLLSGQLNEQFF. CDR3 bases: TGTGCCAGCAGTGAAGCGCGCCTTCTTAGCGGGCAACTCAATGAGCAGTTCTTC.